Below are 24 T cell receptor beta chains sequenced from a single sample in a study of shared clonotypes between healthy human individuals. Sequencing used immunoSEQ multiplex PCR; TCRdb keeps in-frame clones, though not all of them. The table lists around 1.1 million clones, 70% to 80% of them singletons. Sequencing was done on a sample of memory CD4+ T cells from PBMCs. Documented subset: CD45RA-negative fraction. The source of these receptors is a man between 18 and 35 years old in good health. Some clones in this sample may be carry-over from other donors' samples.

This rearrangement joins TRBV5-1 to TRBJ1-3, with D perhaps TRBD1 (6 bases). The CDR3 totals 14 residues. Trimming cost V 5 bases and J 2 bases, with 11 bases left between them. Germline V gene sequence: CDR1 SGHRS, CDR2 YFSETQ. CDR3 protein: CASRVEGAGNTIYF. CDR3 nucleotides: TGCGCCAGCAGGGTCGAGGGGGCTGGAAACACCATATATTTT.

The rearrangement uses TRBV18 and TRBJ2-1; tentatively, D is TRBD2 (6 bases). Per the germline V gene, CDR1 is KGHSH and CDR2 is LQKENI. The CDR3 sequence is 14 residues long. Trimming removed 5 bases at V and 10 bases at J, with 18 bases between. CDR3 sequence reads: CASSGGTAFSEQFF. The DNA for the CDR3 is TGTGCCAGCTCAGGGGGGACGGCTTTCTCCGAGCAGTTCTTC.

This clone was observed many times. V and J are TRBV28 and TRBJ1-2; the match to TRBD1 covers 8 bases. The CDR3 covers 13 residues. The V segment lost 10 bases and the J segment 7 bases; nucleotides outside the gene matches: 11. Germline loops: CDR1 MDHEN, CDR2 SYDVKM. The CDR3 region is CAISRGPYAGYTF. DNA of the CDR3: TGTGCCATCAGCAGGGGGCCCTATGCTGGCTACACCTTC.

The V call is TRBV7-6, the J call TRBJ2-1; D not certain. V gave up 6 bases and J gave up 7 bases, with 7 bases separating them. Germline CDR1 reads SGHVS; CDR2 reads FNYEAQ. The length of the CDR3 is 11 residues. The CDR3 region is CASRLGNEQFF. Written as DNA, the CDR3 is TGTGCCAGCAGGTTGGGGAATGAGCAGTTCTTC.

This clone has a handful of counts. In the same sample, other DNA sequences code for this CDR3. The gene calls are TRBV6-1 and TRBJ2-7; TRBD1 agrees at 9 bases. CDR1 is MNHNS, CDR2 SASEGT, per germline. V trimming: 5 bases; J trimming: 3 bases; junction bases outside the gene matches: 8. The CDR3 contains 15 residues. CDR3 loop: CASSSRDREGYEQYF. The DNA for the CDR3 is TGTGCCAGCAGTTCCCGGGACAGGGAAGGCTACGAGCAGTACTTC.

This clone occurred once. The chain carries TRBV19 and TRBJ1-2; D unresolved. The germline V and J ends were trimmed by 4 bases and 3 bases, with 9 bases remaining between them. Germline assignment: CDR1 LNHDA and CDR2 SQIVND (reference sequence). This CDR3 contains 13 residues. CDR3 nucleotide sequence: TGTGCCAGTAGTAAGGGATCGTACTATGGCTACACCTTC. Amino acid sequence: CASSKGSYYGYTF.

The chain couples TRBV5-8 to TRBJ2-6; weak D call: TRBD2 (5 bases). CDR1 and CDR2 (germline): SGHTS, YDEGEE. V dropped 1 base and J dropped 1 base, with 9 bases sitting between them. The CDR3 runs to 16 residues. CDR3 nucleotides: TGTGCCAGCAGCTTGACGCGCGGGTCTGGGGCCAACGTCCTGACTTTC. This sequence encodes CASSLTRGSGANVLTF.

A few counts support this clone. V and J are TRBV18 and TRBJ1-2; 8 bases align to TRBD1. The V gene end was trimmed by 3 bases and the J gene end by 6 bases; junction bases not matched to a gene: 6. The V gene's germline CDR1 is KGHSH and CDR2 LQKENI. CDR3 length: 14 residues. CDR3 loop: CASSPDRVGDGYTF. DNA of the CDR3: TGTGCCAGCTCACCGGACAGGGTAGGCGATGGCTACACCTTC.

About this clone itself: The same CDR3 can be traced to other DNA sequences in this sample. This chain joins TRBV6-5 and TRBJ2-7, with D perhaps matching TRBD1 or TRBD2 (5 bases each). The CDR3 has 14 residues. Per the germline V gene, CDR1 is MNHEY and CDR2 is SVGAGI. V lost 0 bases and J lost 2, with 8 bases in between. CDR3 sequence: CASSYSRGAYEQYF. CDR3 coding DNA: TGTGCCAGCAGTTACTCGAGAGGGGCCTACGAGCAGTACTTC.

This clone was found many times. The V call is TRBV10-2, the J call TRBJ2-1; 8 positions agree with TRBD2. With 6 bases clipped from V and 5 bases from J, the junction kept 9 bases outside the gene matches. CDR3 length equals 15 residues. CDR1 WSHSY and CDR2 SAAADI come from the germline V gene. Here the CDR3 reads CASRDRLAPHNEQFF. The CDR3 bases are TGCGCCAGCAGAGACAGACTAGCGCCCCACAATGAGCAGTTCTTC.

Only one count was recorded for this clone. CDR3 residues: CASSWDRGGEQYF. The CDR3 DNA is TGTGCCAGCAGCTGGGACAGGGGAGGAGAGCAGTACTTC. The rearrangement links TRBV5-6 to TRBJ2-7, with 10 bases aligning to TRBD1. The germline V gene has CDR1 SGHDT and CDR2 YYEEEE. V lost 3 bases to trimming and J lost 7 bases; unmatched junction nucleotides: 4. The CDR3 has 13 residues.

V gene TRBV6-1 combines with J gene TRBJ1-5; D possibly corresponds to TRBD1 (5 bases). Germline V gene data show CDR1 as MNHNS and CDR2 as SASEGT. Deletions cut 8 bases from V and 1 base from J, with 12 bases between. CDR3 length: 14 amino acids. CDR3 residues: CASFTGLSNQPQHF. In nucleotides, the CDR3 is TGTGCCAGCTTCACGGGACTCAGCAATCAGCCCCAGCATTTT.

The CDR3 region is CASSLRGDTEAFF. The CDR3, as DNA: TGTGCCAGCAGCTTGCGCGGGGACACTGAAGCTTTCTTT. The genes are TRBV13 and TRBJ1-1, with D hard to call. CDR1 and CDR2 (germline): PRHDT, FYEKMQ (reference sequence). CDR3 length: 13 amino acids. The V end lost 3 bases, the J end lost 3 bases, and 8 bases lay between the germline ends.

With respect to this clone: Only one base separates this from a far larger clonotype, so it likely reflects a read error. Other DNA sequences in this specimen translate into the identical CDR3. The CDR3 sequence is CASSLSDTQYF. The CDR3 DNA is TGTGCCAGCAGCTTGTCAGATACGCAGTATTTT. This chain joins TRBV7-2 and TRBJ2-3; D call uncertain. Deletions cut 3 bases from V and 4 bases from J, with 2 bases between. In germline, CDR1 is SGHTA, CDR2 FQGNSA. This CDR3 comprises 11 residues.

This clone was seen a few times. The V gene is TRBV30, the J gene TRBJ1-2; D may be TRBD1 (5 bases). The CDR3 extends over 11 amino acids. Germline V lookup: CDR1 GTSNPN, CDR2 SVGIG (reference sequence). Trimming removed 5 bases from V and 13 bases from J, with 17 bases in between. CDR3 DNA sequence: TGTGCCTGGGGGGACTCCTCGTTATGCACCTTC. Translated, it gives CAWGDSSLCTF. The whole variable domain, filled in from reference TRBV30 and TRBJ1-2, reads SQTIHQWPATLVQPVGSPLSLECTVEGTSNPNLYWYRQAAGRGLQLLFYSVGIGQISSEVPQNLSASRPQDRQFILSSKKLLLSDSGFYLCAWGDSSLCTFGSGTRLTVV.

J is TRBJ2-1 and V is TRBV25-1; 7 bases map to TRBD2. V was pared by 8 bases and J by 4 bases, with 5 bases of the junction left unmatched. This CDR3 contains 13 residues. The germline CDR1 and CDR2 sequences are MGHDK and SYGVNS. The CDR3 protein is CASRAGEYNEQFF. As DNA, the CDR3 is TGTGCCAGCCGGGCGGGAGAGTACAATGAGCAGTTCTTC.

The chain is built from TRBV10-3 and TRBJ1-1; 9 bases map to TRBD1. The CDR3 covers 14 residues. V was clipped by 7 bases and J by 4 bases; unmatched bases: 7. Germline V gene lookup returns CDR1 ENHRY and CDR2 SYGVKD. CDR3 bases: TGTGCCATCACCCCGACAGGGGGAGGCACTGAAGCTTTCTTT. Translated: CAITPTGGGTEAFF.

V and J are TRBV9 and TRBJ2-3, with 7 bases fitting TRBD2. The CDR3 is 14 residues long. Losses at the gene ends were 0 bases for V and 5 bases for J; bases not matched to a gene: 3. Germline V CDR1 and CDR2: SGDLS, YYNGEE. The CDR3 sequence: CASSVDRTRDTQYF. CDR3 in DNA: TGTGCCAGCAGCGTAGACAGGACTAGAGATACGCAGTATTTT.

This clone has only a few counts. The chain has TRBV7-9 and TRBJ2-7; D remains ambiguous. CDR3 size: 11 residues. V was clipped by 5 bases and J by 5 bases, with 7 bases between them. In germline, CDR1 is SEHNR, CDR2 FQNEAQ (reference sequence). The CDR3 DNA sequence: TGTGCCAGCAGCCCCGCGGACGAGCAGTACTTC. This encodes CASSPADEQYF.

The chain couples TRBV28 to TRBJ1-4, with 9 bases lining up with TRBD1. The CDR3 covers 18 residues. The J segment lost 5 bases and the V segment lost 2 bases, leaving 12 bases of the junction unmatched. The germline V gene has CDR1 MDHEN and CDR2 SYDVKM. DNA for the CDR3: TGTGCCAGCAGTTTAAGCGGTCGGCGGGACAGGGCGAATGAAAAACTGTTTTTT. Protein sequence: CASSLSGRRDRANEKLFF.

The table lists this clone with a few counts. V and J are TRBV27 and TRBJ1-1; D may be TRBD1 (5 bases). CDR1 is MNHEY and CDR2 is SMNVEV in the germline V gene (reference sequence). The length of the CDR3 is 14 residues. V shed 5 bases and J shed 3 bases, with 13 bases lying between them. CDR3 sequence reads: CASSPQGRDTEAFF. The CDR3, as DNA: TGTGCCAGCAGTCCTCAGGGACGGGACACTGAAGCTTTCTTT.

This clone was recorded once. The chain links TRBV10-3 to TRBJ1-3; 7 bases are shared with TRBD1. Unmatched junction bases numbered 1, after V lost 0 bases and J lost 5 bases. There are 14 residues in the CDR3. Germline V lookup: CDR1 ENHRY, CDR2 SYGVKD. In DNA, the CDR3 is TGTGCCATCAGTGAGTCGACAGGGAGAAACACCATATATTTT. Translation gives CAISESTGRNTIYF.

V gene TRBV28 combines with J gene TRBJ1-2, with 9 nucleotides matching TRBD1. The germline V gene encodes CDR1 MDHEN and CDR2 SYDVKM. There are 15 residues in the CDR3. J lost 4 bases, V lost 6 bases, and 9 bases had no gene match. CDR3 nucleotides: TGTGCCAGCAGCTCCACAGGGGGCCACATCTATGGCTACACCTTC. It encodes CASSSTGGHIYGYTF.

The chain combines TRBV6-1 with TRBJ2-7; TRBD1 matches at 9 bases. This CDR3 is 16 amino acids long. Germline V gives CDR1 MNHNS, CDR2 SASEGT. Trimming took 0 bases from V and 1 from J; bases not matched to a gene: 4. The CDR3 DNA is TGTGCCAGCAGTGAAGCTTTTGGACAGGGGTCCTACGAGCAGTACTTC. Amino acids: CASSEAFGQGSYEQYF.